Listed below are T cell receptor beta chains from one sample, sequenced in a study of blood T cell repertoires in COVID-19. TCRdb keeps only in-frame clones here, not all; method: immunoSEQ multiplex PCR. The sample lists 300,000 or so clones, around 86% occurring once. Specimen: peripheral blood. The receptors were gathered from a man in his fifties or sixties with active or convalescent COVID-19. The CDR3 runs from the conserved cysteine through the conserved F or W. The D gene is left open where the match is weak. Rows may omit the clone size; those that give it use once, few, many or a size class.

J: TRBJ1-1; D: .; size: .; V: TRBV2; DNA: TGTGCCAGCAGTGCAGACAGTAACACTGAAGCTTTCTTT; CDR3: CASSADSNTEAFF
J: TRBJ2-5; D: .; size: .; V: TRBV3-1/TRBV3-2; DNA: TGTGCCAGCAGCCAAGATAGTGGGTGGGGCAGACAAGAGACCCAGTACTTC; CDR3: CASSQDSGWGRQETQYF
J: TRBJ2-7; D: TRBD1; size: once; V: TRBV2; DNA: TGTGCCAGCACCCCACACGGGACAGCTACCTACGAGCAGTACTTC; CDR3: CASTPHGTATYEQYF
J: TRBJ1-3; D: .; size: .; V: TRBV28; DNA: TGTGCCAGCAGTTTGTTTGGAGATAACTCTGGAAACACCATATATTTT; CDR3: CASSLFGDNSGNTIYF
J: TRBJ2-1; D: TRBD1; size: .; V: TRBV10-3; DNA: TGTGCCATCAGCGCGGGACAGGGGGTGGTTGAGCAGTTCTTC; CDR3: CAISAGQGVVEQFF
J: TRBJ2-1; D: TRBD2; size: once; V: TRBV5-1; DNA: TGCGCCAGCAGCCGGACTAGCGGGAGGACCTACAATGAGCAGTTCTTC; CDR3: CASSRTSGRTYNEQFF
J: TRBJ2-4; D: .; size: .; V: TRBV4-1; DNA: TGCGCCAGCAGCCAAGGGAGGAACAAAAACATTCAGTACTTC; CDR3: CASSQGRNKNIQYF
J: TRBJ1-5; D: .; size: .; V: TRBV19; DNA: TGTGCCAGTAGTATAGACAGGGATCAGCCCCAGCATTTT; CDR3: CASSIDRDQPQHF
J: TRBJ2-1; D: TRBD2; size: .; V: TRBV27; DNA: TGTGCCAGCAGCCTCACTAGCGGGAGCACCAATGAGCAGTTCTTC; CDR3: CASSLTSGSTNEQFF
J: TRBJ1-1; D: TRBD1; size: .; V: TRBV6-6; DNA: TGTGCCAGCAGTTACTTTCAGGGGGCCCCGAACACTGAAGCTTTCTTT; CDR3: CASSYFQGAPNTEAFF
J: TRBJ1-1; D: TRBD1; size: once; V: TRBV4-2; DNA: TGTGCCAGCAGCCAAGCGGGACAGGGCATTGAAGCTTTCTTT; CDR3: CASSQAGQGIEAFF
J: TRBJ1-1; D: .; size: .; V: TRBV2; DNA: TGTGCCAGCAGTGGTCAGATGAACACTGAAGCTTTCTTT; CDR3: CASSGQMNTEAFF